This record concerns one TCR beta chain sequence. Germline lookup yields CDR1 MRHNA and CDR2 SNTAGT. Trimming removed 3 bases from V and 0 bases from J, with 5 bases in between. The CDR3 is 13 amino acids. This sample was included in a study of control samples from healthy donors and cancer patients. The assay was immunoSEQ multiplex PCR, and TCRdb's table has in-frame clones only and misses some. Of around 57,000 clones in the sample, approximately 90% were seen once. The receptor's source is a man aged 30 to 45 with colorectal cancer. Sequencing input: PBMCs. This chain uses TRBV6-4 with TRBJ1-1; no clear D. The CDR3 loop is CASSDNMNTEAFF. The CDR3 coding sequence is TGTGCCAGCAGTGATAATATGAACACTGAAGCTTTCTTT.